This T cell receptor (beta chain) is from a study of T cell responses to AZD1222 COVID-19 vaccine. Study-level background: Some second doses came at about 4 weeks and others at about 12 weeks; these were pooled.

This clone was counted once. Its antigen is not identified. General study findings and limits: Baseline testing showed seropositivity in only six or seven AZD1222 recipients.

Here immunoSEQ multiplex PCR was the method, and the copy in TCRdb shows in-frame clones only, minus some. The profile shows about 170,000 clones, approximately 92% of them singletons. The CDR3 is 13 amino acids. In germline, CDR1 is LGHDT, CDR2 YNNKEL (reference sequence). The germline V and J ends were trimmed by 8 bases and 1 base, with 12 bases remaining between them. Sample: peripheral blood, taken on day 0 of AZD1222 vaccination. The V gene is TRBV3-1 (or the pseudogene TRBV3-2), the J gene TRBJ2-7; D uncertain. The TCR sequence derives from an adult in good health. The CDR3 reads CASVGSESYEQYF. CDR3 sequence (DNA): TGTGCCAGCGTTGGCAGTGAATCCTACGAGCAGTACTTC.